This T cell receptor (beta chain) was identified during a study of graft-versus-host responses after intestinal transplantation. Across the study: Anti-thymocyte globulin induction, then tacrolimus and steroids for two to four years, went to all recipients. Overall study results and limits: Subjects displaying graft-donor T cell macrochimerism possessed elevated graft-versus-host to host-versus-graft clonal ratios inside allografts. The marrow of recipients harbored GvH clones, and ileum or blood showed some of them first.

This table comes from immunoSEQ multiplex PCR, and its TCRdb copy is limited to in-frame clones, with some not included. The sample has more than 75,000 clones; under 95% are singletons. The table lists this clone with a few counts. What it recognizes is unknown. Germline V gene sequence: CDR1 MNHEY, CDR2 SVGAGI. The CDR3 length is 14 residues. Unmatched junction bases numbered 8, after V lost 4 bases and J lost 7 bases. The sequence was collected from a human donor who was the organ donor for an intestinal transplant. This specimen consisted of unstimulated CD4+ T cells sorted from spleen or lymph node cells, obtained before transplant. The chain has TRBV6-5 and TRBJ1-2; 8 nucleotides line up with TRBD1. Here the CDR3 reads CASSFSQGAGGYTF. CDR3 nucleotide sequence: TGTGCCAGCAGTTTCAGCCAGGGGGCTGGTGGCTACACCTTC.